This entry describes one T cell receptor (beta chain). The germline gene is not matched at one end of the junction; a read error may be the cause. The sample originates from a study of blood T cell repertoires in COVID-19. Study-level background: COVID-19 samples collected from the United States, Italy and Spain covered acute and convalescent phases.

Grouping used clinical history reported by participants in a survey and questionnaire. CDR3 length equals 12 residues. The germline gives CDR1 LNHDA, CDR2 SQIVND (reference sequence). Original handling: Reference gene primer amplification gave nucleated cell count estimates. TCRdb's table, derived via immunoSEQ multiplex PCR, lists solely in-frame clones and lacks some. V and J calls plus clone size are reproduced from that table; the DNA served to infer D and trimming. The data hold roughly 220,000 clones, with 88% observed a single time. The sequencing input was PBMCs or T cells enriched from blood (not recorded which). This sequence joins TRBV19 and TRBJ2-7, with D perhaps TRBD2 (6 bases). The source of this sequence is a woman between 50 and 59 years old with acute COVID-19. CDR3 coding DNA: TGTGCCAGCAGTAGCGGTACCTACGAGCAGTACTTC. Translating it yields CASSSGTYEQYF.